This passage covers 3 T cell receptor beta chains from one sample sequenced in a study of T cell responses to AZD1222 COVID-19 vaccine. Some clones are missing from TCRdb's copy, which holds only in-frame ones; the method was immunoSEQ multiplex PCR. The sample consists of 150,000 to 190,000 clones, about 89% of them appearing once. The source material was peripheral blood, sampled 28 days after the second AZD1222 dose. These receptor sequences come from an adult who received the AZD1222 COVID-19 vaccine.

V usage is TRBV4-3 and J usage is TRBJ1-5; tentative D call: TRBD1 (5 bases). Germline CDR1 and CDR2: LGHNA and YSLEER. V shed 3 bases and J shed 2 bases, with 20 bases lying between them. The length of the CDR3 is 18 residues. The CDR3 protein is CASSHGGTRNMGNQPQHF. The CDR3 DNA reads as TGCGCCAGCAGCCACGGAGGGACCCGGAATATGGGCAATCAGCCCCAGCATTTT.

The chain joins TRBV20-1 to TRBJ1-2; D is unresolved. The CDR3 extends over 15 amino acids. Germline-derived CDR1 and CDR2 are DFQATT and SNEGSKA (reference sequence). V was trimmed by 3 bases and J by 0 bases, leaving 14 bases between them. The CDR3 DNA follows: TGCAGTGCTAGTTTGAGGCACATAACTAACTATGGCTACACCTTC. Its protein product is CSASLRHITNYGYTF.

Concerning this clone: One junction end does not reproduce the germline sequence, and a read error may be involved. The rearrangement links TRBV5-4 to TRBJ1-4; no clear D gene. Germline V lookup: CDR1 SGHNT, CDR2 YYREEE (reference sequence). The CDR3 runs 12 residues. CDR3 sequence reads: CASSLDWSSTVF. The CDR3 coding sequence is TGTGCCAGCAGCTTGGACTGGTCTTCGACTGTTTTT.